These 24 T cell receptor beta chains came from one sample sequenced in a study of CD8+ T cells in alopecia areata. Once RNA had been extracted, it was reverse transcribed into cDNA to act as the sequencing template. Method: immunoSEQ multiplex PCR; TCRdb's copy keeps in-frame clones and lacks some. The sample includes about 110,000 clones, 50% to 70% of them seen just once. Sequencing was performed on NKG2D-low CD8+ T cells sorted from blood. These receptors all stem from a human donor with alopecia areata.

Details on this clone: A junction boundary mismatches the germline segment, possibly from a read error. V and J are TRBV6-5 and TRBJ2-7; 9 bases fit TRBD1. Germline CDR1 is MNHEY and CDR2 is SVGAGI. The CDR3 is 15 residues long. The CDR3 protein is CASSPGQGISNEQYF. CDR3 DNA sequence: TGTGCCAGCAGTCCTGGACAGGGGATCTCCAACGAGCAGTACTTC.

Only a few counts were recorded for this clone. This rearrangement joins TRBV28 to TRBJ2-1; 10 bases align to TRBD2. Germline CDR1 and CDR2: MDHEN and SYDVKM. Trimming took 6 bases from V and 2 from J; bases not matched to a gene: 4. This CDR3 has 15 residues. The CDR3: CASRTLAGAYNEQFF. DNA of the CDR3: TGTGCCAGCAGGACTCTAGCGGGAGCCTACAATGAGCAGTTCTTC.

This chain links TRBV28 with TRBJ2-7; no reliable D call. From germline, CDR1 is MDHEN and CDR2 SYDVKM. Trimming stripped 2 bases from V and 6 bases from J, with 8 bases between. This CDR3 has 12 residues. CDR3 nucleotide sequence: TGTGCCAGCAGTTTAGGGCAGATCGAGCAGTACTTC. Protein product: CASSLGQIEQYF.

Points on this clone: Germline and junction disagree at one end, which may indicate a read error. The chain combines TRBV7-7 with TRBJ2-5; D call uncertain. The CDR3 has 14 amino acids. Germline values: CDR1 SSHAT, CDR2 FNYEAQ (reference sequence). The CDR3: CASSSERKQETQYF. DNA for the CDR3: TGTGCTAGCAGCTCCGAGCGCAAACAAGAGACCCAGTACTTC.

V is TRBV7-3 and J is TRBJ2-1; no clear D. V lost 5 bases to trimming and J lost 5 bases, with 10 bases between them. CDR3 size: 13 residues. Germline V lookup: CDR1 SGHTA, CDR2 FQGTGA. CDR3 bases: TGTGCCAGCAGCACCGGAGTGGACAATGAGCAGTTCTTC. Encoded protein: CASSTGVDNEQFF.

The rearrangement joins TRBV7-9 to TRBJ2-1; perhaps TRBD1 as D (6 bases). Germline V gene lookup returns CDR1 SEHNR and CDR2 FQNEAQ (reference sequence). The CDR3 has 14 amino acids. The V end was cut by 6 bases, the J end by 6 bases, with 15 bases between. In nucleotides, the CDR3 is TGTGCCAGCAGTTCTACAGGGAGATCCAATGAGCAGTTCTTC. The encoded protein is CASSSTGRSNEQFF. Full variable domain (missing parts from reference TRBV7-9 and TRBJ2-1): DTGVSQNPRHKITKRGQNVTFRCDPISEHNRLYWYRQTLGQGPEFLTYFQNEAQLEKSRLLSDRFSAERPKGSFSTLEIQRTEQGDSAMYLCASSSTGRSNEQFFGPGTRLTVL.

This clone was counted only a few times. J is TRBJ1-5 and V is TRBV7-2; 7 positions agree with TRBD1. V was clipped by 1 base and J by 6 bases; unmatched bases: 6. The CDR3 spans 15 residues. CDR1 is SGHTA, CDR2 FQGNSA, per germline. The CDR3 DNA reads as TGTGCCAGCAGCTTAGATCGCAGGGGGAGTCAGCCCCAGCATTTT. This sequence encodes CASSLDRRGSQPQHF. Variable domain in full (rest from reference TRBV7-2 and TRBJ1-5): GAGVSQSPSNKVTEKGKDVELRCDPISGHTALYWYRQSLGQGLEFLIYFQGNSAPDKSGLPSDRFSAERTGGSVSTLTIQRTQQEDSAVYLCASSLDRRGSQPQHFGDGTRLSIL.

V usage is TRBV4-1 and J usage is TRBJ2-7, with TRBD1 identical over 8 bases. V gave up 3 bases and J gave up 6 bases; unmatched junction bases: 13. CDR3 size: 16 residues. Per the germline V gene, CDR1 is MGHRA and CDR2 is YSYEKL. CDR3 DNA sequence: TGCGCCAGCAGCCAGGCAGATGTCACAGGGGGTAGCGAGCAGTACTTC. This translates into CASSQADVTGGSEQYF.

The J gene is TRBJ2-5, the V gene TRBV28; D is ambiguous. The length of the CDR3 is 12 residues. Trimming removed 3 bases from V and 3 bases from J, with 5 bases in between. Germline CDR1 reads MDHEN; CDR2 reads SYDVKM. In DNA form, the CDR3 reads TGTGCCAGCAGTTTGCGCGAAGAGACCCAGTACTTC. Protein sequence: CASSLREETQYF.

The V gene is TRBV9, the J gene TRBJ1-1; 8 bases match TRBD1. The length of the CDR3 is 14 residues. With V trimmed by 3 bases and J by 3 bases, 4 bases remained unmatched. From germline, CDR1 is SGDLS and CDR2 YYNGEE. The CDR3, as DNA: TGTGCCAGCAGCGCCGGACAGGGTTACACTGAAGCTTTCTTT. It encodes CASSAGQGYTEAFF.

The V and J genes are TRBV4-1 and TRBJ2-1; D is undetermined. Trimming cost V 0 bases and J 3 bases, with 6 bases left between them. CDR3 size: 14 residues. Looked up from germline, CDR1 is MGHRA and CDR2 is YSYEKL. Here the CDR3 reads CASSQEKGYNEQFF. CDR3 DNA sequence: TGCGCCAGCAGCCAAGAAAAGGGCTACAATGAGCAGTTCTTC.

The rearrangement joins TRBV5-6 to TRBJ1-1; D remains unclear. In germline, CDR1 is SGHDT, CDR2 YYEEEE. The CDR3 contains 13 residues. V was shortened by 1 base and J by 0 bases, with 4 bases between the two germline ends. The CDR3 coding sequence is TGTGCCAGCAGCTTGTTTTTGAACACTGAAGCTTTCTTT. This gives the protein CASSLFLNTEAFF.

As concerns this clone: Mismatch with germline at one junction end may stem from a read error. The rearrangement links TRBV29-1 to TRBJ2-1; D gene uncertain. There are 11 residues in the CDR3. Germline CDR1 SQVTM, CDR2 ANQGSEA. The CDR3 DNA is TGCAGCGTTGAAGACCTAGAGTTTTTGGTCTTC. Translating it yields CSVEDLEFLVF.

The chain employs TRBV7-9 and TRBJ1-1; D ambiguous. The germline V and J ends were trimmed by 5 bases and 1 base, with 8 bases remaining between them. CDR3 length: 13 residues. Germline CDR1 reads SEHNR; CDR2 reads FQNEAQ (reference sequence). The CDR3 loop reads CASSLSGNTEAFF. Here the CDR3 DNA reads TGTGCCAGCAGCCTGAGTGGGAACACTGAAGCTTTCTTT. The full variable domain, its missing parts supplied by reference TRBV7-9 and TRBJ1-1, is DTGVSQNPRHKITKRGQNVTFRCDPISEHNRLYWYRQTLGQGPEFLTYFQNEAQLEKSRLLSDRFSAERPKGSFSTLEIQRTEQGDSAMYLCASSLSGNTEAFFGQGTRLTVV.

The chain uses TRBV10-3 and TRBJ1-4; 7 bases map to TRBD1. This CDR3 has 14 residues. CDR1 is ENHRY and CDR2 is SYGVKD in the germline V gene. V was clipped by 6 bases and J by 4 bases; unmatched bases: 5. CDR3 sequence: CAISMTGHNEKLFF. Written as DNA, the CDR3 is TGTGCCATCAGCATGACAGGGCATAATGAAAAACTGTTTTTT.

CDR3 in DNA: TGTGCCAGTAGACCCAGTAAAAGCTCCTACAATGAGCAGTTCTTC. Translating gives CASRPSKSSYNEQFF. The V gene is TRBV19, the J gene TRBJ2-1; no definite D call. CDR1 and CDR2 from the germline V gene are LNHDA and SQIVND (reference sequence). V dropped 6 bases and J dropped 0 bases, with 12 bases sitting between them. The CDR3 loop spans 15 amino acids.

This chain joins TRBV6-6 and TRBJ2-7; D is undetermined. The CDR3 has 12 residues. Germline V gene data show CDR1 as MNHNY and CDR2 as SVGAGI (reference sequence). CDR3 in DNA: TGTGCAGCTCTGGTATCCCCCTACGAGCAGTACTTC. Translated, it gives CAALVSPYEQYF.

This chain links TRBV9 with TRBJ2-7; TRBD1 is a possible D gene (5 bases). Trimming took off 2 bases at V and 6 bases at J, with 9 bases between the two ends. The germline CDR1 and CDR2 sequences are SGDLS and YYNGEE. This CDR3 contains 12 residues. The CDR3 DNA reads TGTGCCAGCAGCGTCCCTCAGGGCGAGCAGTACTTC. Its protein product is CASSVPQGEQYF.

This chain joins TRBV2 and TRBJ2-7; TRBD2 matches 15 bases. The germline gives CDR1 SNHLY, CDR2 FYNNEI. This CDR3 comprises 16 residues. J lost 6 bases, V lost 4 bases, and 7 bases had no gene match. The DNA for the CDR3 is TGTGCCAGCAGTGGGACTAGCGGGAGGGCCTCTGGCGAGCAGTACTTC. Translation gives CASSGTSGRASGEQYF.

V usage is TRBV4-1 and J usage is TRBJ2-3, with a weak D call TRBD1 (5 bases). Trimming removed 1 base at V and 4 bases at J, with 15 bases between. Germline CDR1 and CDR2: MGHRA and YSYEKL. This CDR3 is built from 16 residues. In DNA, the CDR3 is TGCGCCAGCAGCCAAGGCGTAGGCAGGGTTGCAGATACGCAGTATTTT. Protein: CASSQGVGRVADTQYF.

This clone was seen only once. The rearrangement links TRBV9 to TRBJ1-1, with D perhaps matching TRBD1 (5 bases). The ends were cut back, 3 bases at V and 5 bases at J, with 8 bases in the middle. CDR3 length: 12 amino acids. Per germline, CDR1 SGDLS and CDR2 YYNGEE. CDR3 DNA sequence: TGTGCCAGCAGCGCCGGGGCTACTGAAGCTTTCTTT. Amino acid sequence: CASSAGATEAFF.

V and J are TRBV7-3 and TRBJ1-4; D gene uncertain. Trimming took 1 base from V and 4 from J, leaving 19 bases between them. Germline CDR1 and CDR2: SGHTA and FQGTGA. CDR3 size: 18 residues. The CDR3 DNA is TGTGCCAGCAGCTTAAATCATTCGGAGGAAGGGAGTAATGAAAAACTGTTTTTT. As protein: CASSLNHSEEGSNEKLFF.

The chain employs TRBV2 and TRBJ1-1; the D gene is possibly TRBD1 (5 bases). Between the trimmed V and J ends, which lost 7 bases and 0 bases, there was a span of 9 bases. This CDR3 region has 13 residues. The germline V gene has CDR1 SNHLY and CDR2 FYNNEI. In DNA form, the CDR3 reads TGTGCCAGCAACGCGGGGGTGAACACTGAAGCTTTCTTT. It yields the protein CASNAGVNTEAFF.

The J gene is TRBJ2-1, the V gene TRBV5-1, with a possible D match to TRBD1 (6 bases). This CDR3 comprises 12 residues. Germline CDR1 reads SGHRS; CDR2 reads YFSETQ. V lost 1 base to trimming and J lost 10 bases, with 9 bases between them. CDR3: CASSLTRGEQFF. In DNA, the CDR3 is TGCGCCAGCAGCTTGACCAGGGGCGAGCAGTTCTTC.